The rows below give T cell receptor beta chains drawn from one sample of a study of cytomegalovirus exposure and HLA in healthy donors. Profiling relied on immunoSEQ multiplex PCR, and the TCRdb table lists in-frame clones only, not all of them. The sample contains under 200,000 clones, around 92% of which appear only once. The specimen was PBMCs. Every receptor here comes from a woman aged 18-35 years in good health and CMV-seropositive. CDR3s include the opening cysteine and the closing phenylalanine or tryptophan. Each record gives: J gene, clone size, CDR3 length, V gene, D gene, CDR3 protein, CDR3 DNA. D genes are given only for firm matches. The size field is filled for only some rows; it gives once, few, many or a size class.

TRBJ2-7 . 14 TRBV9 TRBD1 CASSAGTGALEQYF TGTGCCAGCAGCGCCGGGACAGGGGCGTTGGAGCAGTACTTC
TRBJ2-5 . 17 TRBV5-1 TRBD2 CASSLTGQFSGSQTQYF TGCGCCAGCAGCTTGACGGGACAGTTTAGCGGGAGTCAGACCCAGTACTTC
TRBJ2-5 . 11 TRBV2 TRBD1 CATGQEETQYF TGTGCCACGGGACAGGAAGAGACCCAGTACTTC
TRBJ2-5 . 18 TRBV4-1 TRBD2 CASSQDQEASGVQETQYF TGCGCCAGCAGCCAAGATCAGGAGGCTAGCGGGGTCCAAGAGACCCAGTACTTC
TRBJ1-5 . 14 TRBV28 . CASLRSYSNQPQHF TGTGCCAGCCTACGCTCGTATAGCAATCAGCCCCAGCATTTT
TRBJ2-1 . 13 TRBV14 TRBD1 CASSQTGGGEQFF TGTGCCAGCAGCCAAACAGGGGGAGGTGAGCAGTTCTTC
TRBJ2-3 . 16 TRBV25-1 TRBD2 CASSEFASGSTDTQYF TGTGCCAGCAGTGAATTTGCTAGCGGAAGCACAGATACGCAGTATTTT
TRBJ2-4 . 14 TRBV7-9 . CASSLQLAKNIQYF TGTGCCAGCAGCTTACAACTGGCCAAAAACATTCAGTACTTC
TRBJ2-3 once 16 TRBV5-6 TRBD1 CASSLGPDRAKDTQYF TGTGCCAGCAGCTTGGGTCCGGACAGGGCAAAAGATACGCAGTATTTT
TRBJ2-7 . 13 TRBV6-1 . CASREQGRYEQYF TGTGCCAGCAGAGAACAGGGTCGCTACGAGCAGTACTTC
TRBJ2-7 . 13 TRBV7-3 . CASSPGFGYEQYF TGTGCCAGCTCCCCGGGATTCGGATACGAGCAGTACTTC
TRBJ1-2 . 14 TRBV28 . CASREGGANYGYTF TGTGCCAGCAGGGAGGGCGGAGCTAACTATGGCTACACCTTC
TRBJ2-7 few 15 TRBV7-9 . CASSLERTSNYEQYF TGTGCCAGCAGCTTAGAGCGGACCTCCAACTACGAGCAGTACTTC
TRBJ1-3 . 14 TRBV29-1 . CSVNFRGSGNTIYF TGCAGCGTTAATTTTCGGGGATCAGGAAACACCATATATTTT
TRBJ1-1 . 16 TRBV5-4 TRBD1 CASSRGQDPGVTEAFF TGTGCCAGCAGCAGAGGACAGGACCCGGGAGTCACTGAAGCTTTCTTT
TRBJ2-3 . 16 TRBV4-2 . CASSQADGLGTDTQYF TGTGCCAGCAGCCAAGCCGATGGCCTAGGTACAGATACGCAGTATTTT
TRBJ1-5 . 20 TRBV30 TRBD1 CAWSVPKLGTGIYSNQPQHF TGTGCCTGGAGTGTACCCAAACTCGGGACAGGAATTTATAGCAATCAGCCCCAGCATTTT
TRBJ1-3 once 12 TRBV19 . CAGGSSGNTIYF TGTGCCGGTGGGAGCTCTGGAAACACCATATATTTT
TRBJ2-1 . 16 TRBV5-1 . CASSLSTGNLYNEQFF TGCGCCAGCAGCTTATCCACAGGGAACTTATACAATGAGCAGTTCTTC
TRBJ2-1 . 15 TRBV4-2 . CASSQGRVAYNEQFF TGTGCCAGCAGCCAAGGAAGGGTAGCGTACAATGAGCAGTTCTTC
TRBJ2-1 . 14 TRBV5-5 . CASSLEQVHNEQFF TGTGCCAGCAGCTTGGAACAGGTTCACAATGAGCAGTTCTTC
TRBJ2-7 . 14 TRBV27 . CASSLAFPSYEQYF TGTGCCAGCAGTTTGGCCTTCCCCTCCTACGAGCAGTACTTC
TRBJ1-5 . 16 TRBV5-6 . CASSLGPVGYNQPQHF TGTGCCAGCAGCTTGGGCCCGGTCGGGTATAATCAGCCCCAGCATTTT
TRBJ1-1 . 12 TRBV30 TRBD1 CAQQGENTEAFF TGTGCCCAGCAGGGGGAGAACACTGAAGCTTTCTTT
TRBJ2-7 . 14 TRBV10-2 TRBD1 CASSGTGGEYEQYF TGCGCCAGCAGCGGGACAGGGGGCGAATACGAGCAGTACTTC
TRBJ2-2 . 18 TRBV11-2 TRBD2 CASSLKTPGLAGDGELFF TGTGCCAGCAGCTTAAAAACCCCGGGACTAGCGGGGGACGGGGAGCTGTTTTTT
TRBJ2-1 . 15 TRBV4-3 TRBD2 CASSQEGTRAYEQFF TGCGCCAGCAGCCAAGAAGGGACTAGGGCATATGAGCAGTTCTTC
TRBJ2-1 once 17 TRBV5-1 TRBD2 CASSLLSTASGHNEQFF TGCGCCAGCAGCCTTCTCTCAACGGCTAGCGGGCACAATGAGCAGTTCTTC
TRBJ2-7 . 15 TRBV6-5 TRBD2 CASSYSGLAGSEQYF TGTGCCAGCAGTTACTCGGGACTAGCGGGATCCGAGCAGTACTTC
TRBJ2-2 . 15 TRBV30 . CACFGPGRNTGELFF TGTGCCTGCTTTGGGCCAGGAAGGAACACCGGGGAGCTGTTTTTT
TRBJ1-1 . 12 TRBV6-6 . CASSPRRGEAFF TGTGCCAGCAGCCCTCGGCGGGGTGAAGCTTTCTTT
TRBJ2-3 . 17 TRBV7-3 TRBD2 CASSLMLAGGQTDTQYF TGTGCCAGCAGCTTAATGCTAGCGGGAGGGCAAACAGATACGCAGTATTTT
TRBJ2-7 once 13 TRBV29-1 TRBD2 CSVGTSGPYEQYF TGCAGCGTCGGGACTAGCGGACCCTACGAGCAGTACTTC
TRBJ1-2 . 12 TRBV2 . CASSETGNGYTF TGTGCCAGCAGTGAAACAGGGAACGGCTACACCTTC
TRBJ1-1 . 11 TRBV30 . CAWRQGRGAFF TGTGCCTGGAGGCAGGGGCGCGGAGCTTTCTTT
TRBJ2-1 . 16 TRBV7-2 TRBD2 CASSLLPSGGNNEQFF TGTGCCAGCAGCTTACTGCCTAGCGGGGGCAACAATGAGCAGTTCTTC
TRBJ2-2 . 17 TRBV5-4 . CASSLESSSVHTGELFF TGTGCCAGCAGCTTGGAGTCGTCTAGCGTTCACACCGGGGAGCTGTTTTTT
TRBJ2-1 . 15 TRBV11-2 . CASSLGLGSTNEQFF TGTGCCAGCAGCTTAGGTCTGGGGAGTACCAATGAGCAGTTCTTC
TRBJ2-7 few 17 TRBV10-1 TRBD2 CASSPPGLAGGQGEQYF TGCGCCAGCAGCCCTCCGGGACTAGCGGGAGGGCAGGGCGAGCAGTACTTC
TRBJ2-5 . 13 TRBV29-1 TRBD2 CSVGSSGRETQYF TGCAGCGTCGGTAGTAGCGGGAGGGAGACCCAGTACTTC
TRBJ2-3 . 16 TRBV5-4 TRBD2 CASSLKAGGPTDTQYF TGTGCCAGCAGCTTAAAAGCGGGAGGGCCGACAGATACGCAGTATTTT
TRBJ2-1 . 12 TRBV14 . CASSQSYRDQFF TGTGCCAGCAGCCAATCCTACAGGGACCAGTTCTTC
TRBJ2-7 . 13 TRBV4-3 . CASSQGGGYEQYF TGCGCCAGCAGCCAAGGTGGGGGGTACGAGCAGTACTTC
TRBJ2-2 . 15 TRBV6-4 . CASSERSGNTGELFF TGTGCCAGCAGTGAAAGAAGCGGGAACACCGGGGAGCTGTTTTTT
TRBJ2-2 . 16 TRBV27 . CASSLGQHLPGGELFF TGTGCCAGCAGTTTAGGGCAACACCTCCCGGGGGGGGAGCTGTTTTTT
TRBJ2-1 . 15 TRBV7-3 TRBD2 CASSMTGTSGAEQFF TGTGCCAGCAGCATGACCGGGACTAGCGGGGCTGAGCAGTTCTTC
TRBJ2-3 . 16 TRBV25-1 TRBD2 CASTHRTSGHTDTQYF TGTGCCAGCACCCACCGGACTAGCGGGCACACAGATACGCAGTATTTT
TRBJ2-1 . 17 TRBV5-1 TRBD2 CASSGGLAGVGYNEQFF TGCGCCAGCAGCGGGGGACTAGCGGGAGTTGGTTACAATGAGCAGTTCTTC
TRBJ2-7 . 13 TRBV7-7 . CASSPWGGYEQYF TGTGCTAGCAGCCCGTGGGGAGGATACGAGCAGTACTTC
TRBJ1-2 . 13 TRBV30 TRBD1 CATRTGGAYGYTF TGTGCCACCCGGACAGGGGGCGCGTATGGCTACACCTTC
TRBJ1-3 . 16 TRBV11-2 . CASSLFGLSSGNTIYF TGTGCCAGCAGCTTATTTGGCCTGTCCTCTGGAAACACCATATATTTT
TRBJ1-1 . 14 TRBV5-1 . CASSLDGRNTEAFF TGCGCCAGCAGCTTGGACGGGAGGAACACTGAAGCTTTCTTT
TRBJ1-2 . 13 TRBV7-9 . CASSLVAWEGYTF TGTGCCAGCAGCTTAGTCGCGTGGGAGGGCTACACCTTC
TRBJ2-7 once 11 TRBV7-9 . CASSLDREQYF TGTGCCAGCAGCTTAGACAGGGAGCAGTACTTC
TRBJ2-7 . 15 TRBV6-5 TRBD2 CAGRHGLAAAYEQYF TGTGCCGGCAGACACGGACTAGCTGCAGCCTACGAGCAGTACTTC
TRBJ2-7 . 14 TRBV5-1 TRBD2 CASSIVYSGDEQYF TGCGCCAGCAGCATCGTTTATAGCGGGGACGAGCAGTACTTC
TRBJ1-2 . 13 TRBV7-2 TRBD1 CASRTGGERGYTF TGTGCCAGCAGAACAGGGGGGGAACGAGGCTACACCTTC
TRBJ2-1 . 15 TRBV5-1 . CASSFDTGNYNEQFF TGCGCCAGCAGCTTCGATACAGGGAACTACAATGAGCAGTTCTTC